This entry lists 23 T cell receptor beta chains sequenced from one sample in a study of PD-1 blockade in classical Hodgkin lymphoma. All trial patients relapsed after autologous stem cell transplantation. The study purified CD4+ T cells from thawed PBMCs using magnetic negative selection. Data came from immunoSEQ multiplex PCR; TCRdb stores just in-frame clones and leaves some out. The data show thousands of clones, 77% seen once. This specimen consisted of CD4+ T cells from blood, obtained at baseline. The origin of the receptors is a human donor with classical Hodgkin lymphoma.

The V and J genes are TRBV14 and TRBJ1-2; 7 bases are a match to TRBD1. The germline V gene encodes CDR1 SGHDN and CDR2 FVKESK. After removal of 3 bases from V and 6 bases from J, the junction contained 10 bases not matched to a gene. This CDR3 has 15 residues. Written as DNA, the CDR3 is TGTGCCAGCAGCCACCGGGGACAGTCATTCGATGGCTACACCTTC. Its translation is CASSHRGQSFDGYTF.

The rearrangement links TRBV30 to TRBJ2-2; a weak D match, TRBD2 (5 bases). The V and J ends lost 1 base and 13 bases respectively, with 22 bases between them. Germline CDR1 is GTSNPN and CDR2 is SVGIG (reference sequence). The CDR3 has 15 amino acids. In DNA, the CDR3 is TGTGCCTGGAGTGACTACCGGGATAAATCTCGCGGGCTGTTTTTT. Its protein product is CAWSDYRDKSRGLFF.

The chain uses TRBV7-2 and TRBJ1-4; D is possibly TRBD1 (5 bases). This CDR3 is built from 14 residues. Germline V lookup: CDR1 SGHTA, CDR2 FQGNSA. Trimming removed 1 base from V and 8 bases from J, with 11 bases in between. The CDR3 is CASSLGGGGEKLFF. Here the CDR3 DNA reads TGTGCCAGCAGCTTAGGGGGGGGAGGGGAAAAACTGTTTTTT.

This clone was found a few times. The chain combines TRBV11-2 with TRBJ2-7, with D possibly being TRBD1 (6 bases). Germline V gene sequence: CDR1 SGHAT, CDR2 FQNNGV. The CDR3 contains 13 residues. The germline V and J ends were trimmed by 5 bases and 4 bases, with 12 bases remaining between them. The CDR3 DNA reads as TGTGCCAGCAGCGATACAGGGACGTACGAGCAGTACTTC. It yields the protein CASSDTGTYEQYF.

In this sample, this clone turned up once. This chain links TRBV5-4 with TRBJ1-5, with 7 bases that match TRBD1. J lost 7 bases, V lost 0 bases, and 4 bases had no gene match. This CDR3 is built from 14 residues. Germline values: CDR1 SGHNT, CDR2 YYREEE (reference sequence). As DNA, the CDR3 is TGTGCCAGCAGCTTGGGAGGGGGCCAGCAGCCCCAGCATTTT. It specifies CASSLGGGQQPQHF.

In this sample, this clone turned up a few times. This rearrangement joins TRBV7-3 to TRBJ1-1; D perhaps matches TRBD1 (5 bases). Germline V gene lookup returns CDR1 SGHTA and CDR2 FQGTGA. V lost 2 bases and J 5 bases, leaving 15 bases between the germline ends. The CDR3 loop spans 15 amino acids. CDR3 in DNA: TGTGCCAGCAGCTTATCGGGCAGGGATGGAACTGAAGCTTTCTTT. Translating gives CASSLSGRDGTEAFF.

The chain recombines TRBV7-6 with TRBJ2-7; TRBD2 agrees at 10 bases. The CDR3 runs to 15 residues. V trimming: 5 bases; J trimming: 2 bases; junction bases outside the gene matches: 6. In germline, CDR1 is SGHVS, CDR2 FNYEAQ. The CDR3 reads CASSPTGTSAYEQYF. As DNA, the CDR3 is TGTGCCAGCAGCCCGACCGGGACTAGCGCCTACGAGCAGTACTTC.

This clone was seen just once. The CDR3 protein is CASGRVPREQYF. The CDR3 DNA sequence: TGTGCCAGCGGGCGGGTCCCCCGGGAGCAGTACTTC. The chain carries TRBV7-9 and TRBJ2-7, with D possibly matching TRBD2 (5 bases). CDR3 length equals 12 residues. Germline CDR1 reads SEHNR; CDR2 reads FQNEAQ (reference sequence). V gave up 8 bases and J gave up 7 bases, with 15 bases separating them.

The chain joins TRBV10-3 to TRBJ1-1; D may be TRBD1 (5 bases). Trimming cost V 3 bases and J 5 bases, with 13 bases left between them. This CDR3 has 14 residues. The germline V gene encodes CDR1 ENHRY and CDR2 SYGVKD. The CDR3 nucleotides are TGTGCCATCAGTGATGCCGAGGGGATAACTGAAGCTTTCTTT. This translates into CAISDAEGITEAFF.

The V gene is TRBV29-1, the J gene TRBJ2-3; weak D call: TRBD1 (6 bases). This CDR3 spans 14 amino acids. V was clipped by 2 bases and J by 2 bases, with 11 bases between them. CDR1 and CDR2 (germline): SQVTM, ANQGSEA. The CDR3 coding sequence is TGCAGCGTTGAATCCGGGACAAACACAGATACGCAGTATTTT. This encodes CSVESGTNTDTQYF.

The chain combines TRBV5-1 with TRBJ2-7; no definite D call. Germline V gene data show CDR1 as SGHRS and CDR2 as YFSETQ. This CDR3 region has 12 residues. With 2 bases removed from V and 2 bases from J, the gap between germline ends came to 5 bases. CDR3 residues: CASSLNAYEQYF. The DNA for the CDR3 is TGCGCCAGCAGCTTAAATGCCTACGAGCAGTACTTC.

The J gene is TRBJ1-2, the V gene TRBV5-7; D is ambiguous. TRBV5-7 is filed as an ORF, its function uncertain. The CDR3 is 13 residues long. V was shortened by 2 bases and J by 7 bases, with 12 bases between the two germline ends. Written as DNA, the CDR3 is TGTGCCAGCAGCTTAGGAGGGCTAAGTGGCTACACCTTC. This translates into CASSLGGLSGYTF.

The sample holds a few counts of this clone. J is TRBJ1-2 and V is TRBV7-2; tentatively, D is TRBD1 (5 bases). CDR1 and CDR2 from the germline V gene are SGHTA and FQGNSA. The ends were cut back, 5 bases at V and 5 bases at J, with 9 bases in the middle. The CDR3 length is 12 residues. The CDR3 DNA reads TGTGCCAGCAGCCTTCGACAGTATGGCTACACCTTC. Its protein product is CASSLRQYGYTF. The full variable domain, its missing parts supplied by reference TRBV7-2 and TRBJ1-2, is GAGVSQSPSNKVTEKGKDVELRCDPISGHTALYWYRQSLGQGLEFLIYFQGNSAPDKSGLPSDRFSAERTGGSVSTLTIQRTQQEDSAVYLCASSLRQYGYTFGSGTRLTVV.

This chain's CDR3 is CASSGQLLVSGNTIYF. In nucleotides, the CDR3 is TGTGCCAGCAGTGGACAGCTCTTAGTCTCTGGAAACACCATATATTTT. The rearrangement links TRBV2 to TRBJ1-3; TRBD1 might be the D (5 bases). V was cut by 4 bases and J by 0 bases, with 13 bases left in between. Germline CDR1 reads SNHLY; CDR2 reads FYNNEI. CDR3 length equals 16 residues.

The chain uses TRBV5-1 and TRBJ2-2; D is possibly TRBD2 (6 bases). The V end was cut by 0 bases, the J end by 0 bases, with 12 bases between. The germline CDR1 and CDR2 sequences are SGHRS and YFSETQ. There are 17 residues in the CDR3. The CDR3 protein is CASSLVVAVPNTGELFF. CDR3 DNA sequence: TGCGCCAGCAGCTTGGTTGTAGCGGTACCGAACACCGGGGAGCTGTTTTTT.

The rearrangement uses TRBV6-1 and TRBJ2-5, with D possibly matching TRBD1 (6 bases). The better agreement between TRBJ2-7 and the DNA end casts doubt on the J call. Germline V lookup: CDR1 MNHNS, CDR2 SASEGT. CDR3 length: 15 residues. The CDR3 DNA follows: TGTGCCAGCAGACCTAGACAGGCTCGGGCCTACGAGCAGTACTTC. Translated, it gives CASRPRQARAYEQYF.

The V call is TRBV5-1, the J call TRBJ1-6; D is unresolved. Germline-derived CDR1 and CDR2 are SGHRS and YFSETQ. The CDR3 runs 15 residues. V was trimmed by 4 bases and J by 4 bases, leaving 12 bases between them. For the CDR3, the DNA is TGCGCCAGCAGCCCCGGACGGAGGTATAATTCACCCCTCCACTTT. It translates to CASSPGRRYNSPLHF.

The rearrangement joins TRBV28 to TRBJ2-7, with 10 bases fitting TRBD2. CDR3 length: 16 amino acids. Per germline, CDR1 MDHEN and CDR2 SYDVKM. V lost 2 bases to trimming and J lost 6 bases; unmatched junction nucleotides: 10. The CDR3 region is CASSLPSGRIATEQYF. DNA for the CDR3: TGTGCCAGCAGTTTACCTAGCGGGAGAATTGCTACCGAGCAGTACTTC.

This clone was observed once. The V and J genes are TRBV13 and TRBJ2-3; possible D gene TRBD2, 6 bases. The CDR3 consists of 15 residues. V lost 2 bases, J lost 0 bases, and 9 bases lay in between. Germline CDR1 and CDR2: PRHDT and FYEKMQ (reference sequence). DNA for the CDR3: TGTGCCAGCAGCTTAAGGGCGGGAAGCACAGATACGCAGTATTTT. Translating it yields CASSLRAGSTDTQYF.

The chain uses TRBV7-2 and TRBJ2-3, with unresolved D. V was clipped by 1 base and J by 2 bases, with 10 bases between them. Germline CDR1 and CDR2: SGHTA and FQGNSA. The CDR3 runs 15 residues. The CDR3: CASSLEAWPTDTQYF. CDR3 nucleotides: TGTGCCAGCAGCTTAGAGGCTTGGCCCACAGATACGCAGTATTTT.

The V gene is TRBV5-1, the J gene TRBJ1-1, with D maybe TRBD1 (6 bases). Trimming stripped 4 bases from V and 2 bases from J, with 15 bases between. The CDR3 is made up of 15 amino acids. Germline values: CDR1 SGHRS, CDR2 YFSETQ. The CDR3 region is CASSLRQDRNTEAFF. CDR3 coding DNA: TGCGCCAGCAGCCTTCGACAGGATAGAAACACTGAAGCTTTCTTT.

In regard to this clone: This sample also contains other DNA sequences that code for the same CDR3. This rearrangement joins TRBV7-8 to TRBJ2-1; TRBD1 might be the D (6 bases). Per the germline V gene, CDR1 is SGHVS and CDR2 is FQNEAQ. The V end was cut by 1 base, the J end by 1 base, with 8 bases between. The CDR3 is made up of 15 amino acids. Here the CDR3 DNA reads TGTGCCAGCAGCTTAGAAAGGGGGTCCTACAATGAGCAGTTCTTC. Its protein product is CASSLERGSYNEQFF. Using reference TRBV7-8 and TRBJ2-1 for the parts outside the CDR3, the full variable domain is GAGVSQSPRYKVAKRGQDVALRCDPISGHVSLFWYQQALGQGPEFLTYFQNEAQLDKSGLPSDRFFAERPEGSVSTLKIQRTQQEDSAVYLCASSLERGSYNEQFFGPGTRLTVL.

The CDR3 coding sequence is TGTGCCAGCAGCCAACCGGACAGAGGATTAGCCTACGAGCAGTACTTC. Amino acid sequence: CASSQPDRGLAYEQYF. The chain joins TRBV7-9 to TRBJ2-7; possible D gene TRBD1, 6 bases. Per germline, CDR1 SEHNR and CDR2 FQNEAQ (reference sequence). Deletions cut 5 bases from V and 2 bases from J, with 19 bases between. The CDR3 has 16 residues.